The clone carrying this TCR beta chain was counted only a few times. The V end lost 2 bases, the J end lost 2 bases, and 17 bases lay between the germline ends. In germline, CDR1 is SGHNT, CDR2 YYREEE (reference sequence). CDR3 length equals 16 residues. The data were obtained in a study of blood T cell repertoires in COVID-19. In the study overall: Italy, Spain and the United States were the sources of the convalescent and acute COVID-19 samples. T cells, B-cell-depleted T cells, or PBMCs supplied cDNA or gDNA.

Per the original methods: Estimation of nucleated cell counts was performed using reference gene primer amplification. The table came from immunoSEQ multiplex PCR; TCRdb's copy has only in-frame clones and leaves some out. V, J and clone size reflect that table, while D and trimming were determined from the DNA. The data show roughly 38,000 clones, roughly 84% seen once. The sequencing input was peripheral blood. This receptor was identified in a man between 70 and 80 years old with acute or convalescent COVID-19. The chain joins TRBV5-4 to TRBJ2-7, with D perhaps matching TRBD2 (5 bases). The CDR3 region has the DNA TGTGCCAGCAGCTTTTTTAGGCGGGCAGGACCCTACGAGCAGTACTTC. Its protein product is CASSFFRRAGPYEQYF.